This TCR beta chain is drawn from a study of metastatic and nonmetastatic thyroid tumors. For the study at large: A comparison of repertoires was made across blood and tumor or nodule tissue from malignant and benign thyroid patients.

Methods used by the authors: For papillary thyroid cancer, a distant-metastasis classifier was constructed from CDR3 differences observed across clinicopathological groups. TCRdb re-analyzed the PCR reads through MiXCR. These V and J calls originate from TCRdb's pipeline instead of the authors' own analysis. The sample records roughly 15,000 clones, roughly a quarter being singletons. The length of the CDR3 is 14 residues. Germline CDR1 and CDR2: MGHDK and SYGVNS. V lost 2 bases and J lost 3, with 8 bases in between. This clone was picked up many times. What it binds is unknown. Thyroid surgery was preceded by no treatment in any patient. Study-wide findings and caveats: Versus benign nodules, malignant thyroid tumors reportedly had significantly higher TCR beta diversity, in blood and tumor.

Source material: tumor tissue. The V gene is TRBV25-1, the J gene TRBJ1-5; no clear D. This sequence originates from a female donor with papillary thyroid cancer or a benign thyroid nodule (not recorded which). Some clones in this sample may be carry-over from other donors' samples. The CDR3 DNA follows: TGTGCCAGCAGTGAAGCGCAGGTCAATCAGCCCCAGCATTTT. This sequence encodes CASSEAQVNQPQHF.